This TCR beta chain was sequenced during a study of cytomegalovirus exposure and HLA in healthy donors. Findings and caveats of the study: In vitro checks showed that three CMV-associated chains really do target CMV antigens. It was found in a later analysis that first-cohort TCR clusters tended to co-occur in the 100 to 150 validation repertoires.

TCRdb keeps only in-frame clones here, not all; method: immunoSEQ multiplex PCR. Of 80,000 to 95,000 clones detected, around 96% appear once; the ten largest clones hold about 1.3%. The length of the CDR3 is 13 residues. Germline V gene lookup returns CDR1 SGHRS and CDR2 YFSETQ. V was shortened by 5 bases and J by 1 base, with 10 bases between the two germline ends. In the case of this clone: Its target is not known.

This receptor was obtained from a woman under 30 in good health and CMV-seronegative. The specimen sequenced was PBMCs. The chain uses TRBV5-1 and TRBJ2-7; the D is unclear. CDR3 region: CASRVALSYEQYF. The CDR3 nucleotides read TGCGCCAGCAGGGTCGCGCTATCCTACGAGCAGTACTTC.